The clone carrying this T cell receptor (beta chain) was counted ten times or more. No antigen is known for it. This sample stems from a study of T-cell memory formation after mild COVID-19. Study context: TCR clusters largely stayed donor specific.

Study-level findings and limits: Detection of some responders pre-infection suggested pre-existing cross-reactive memory T cells participated. CM and EM subsets held most contracting CD4+ clones; EMRA held CD8+ ones.

TCR alpha and TCR beta cDNA libraries carrying sample barcodes and UMIs came from 5'RACE with constant-segment primers. TCRdb ran MiXCR on the 5' RACE reads and lists one entry per CDR3 protein. The sample carries about 180,000 distinct CDR3 sequences, roughly 20% recorded once. This CDR3 spans 13 amino acids. CDR1 is MNHEY, CDR2 SMNVEV, per germline (reference sequence). The V end lost 2 bases, the J end lost 3 bases, and 7 bases lay between the germline ends. Sequencing was performed on PBMCs or a T cell subset sorted from them (not recorded which). The sequence was collected from a man younger than 35 who had mild COVID-19 (a few samples of this study predate the infection). Cell type and time point are not known. The chain carries TRBV27 and TRBJ2-5; possibly TRBD1 for D (5 bases). The CDR3 here is CASSLIREETQYF. The CDR3 bases are TGTGCCAGCAGTTTAATCAGGGAAGAGACCCAGTACTTC.